This passage covers 21 T cell receptor beta chains from one sample sequenced in a study of cytomegalovirus exposure and HLA in healthy donors. The PCR had 60 Vbeta and 13 Jbeta primers. Clones were read by immunoSEQ multiplex PCR, and TCRdb kept only the in-frame ones, dropping some. Of about 130,000 clones listed, 70% to 80% are singletons. Input material: PBMCs. The source of these receptors is a man aged 25-45 years in good health and CMV-seronegative.

The genes are TRBV6-6 and TRBJ1-1; weak D call: TRBD1 (5 bases). Germline CDR1 MNHNY, CDR2 SVGAGI (reference sequence). This CDR3 has 11 amino acids. The V end was cut by 6 bases, the J end by 7 bases, with 9 bases between. The CDR3 DNA reads TGTGCCAGCAGGGAGGGACTTGAAGCTTTCTTT. Translating gives CASREGLEAFF.

The chain employs TRBV7-2 and TRBJ1-1; D gene ambiguous. The germline V gene encodes CDR1 SGHTA and CDR2 FQGNSA. Trimming took 6 bases from V and 0 from J, leaving 5 bases between them. The CDR3 runs to 12 residues. CDR3 protein: CASSAVNTEAFF. CDR3 bases: TGTGCCAGCAGTGCAGTGAACACTGAAGCTTTCTTT.

This clone was seen just once. Written as DNA, the CDR3 is TGTGCCAGCGCCCGGACTAGCGGCAATGAGCAGTTCTTC. It yields the protein CASARTSGNEQFF. V and J are TRBV19 and TRBJ2-1; 10 bases align to TRBD2. The CDR3 sequence is 13 residues long. Unmatched junction bases numbered 5, after V lost 9 bases and J lost 6 bases. Germline assignment: CDR1 LNHDA and CDR2 SQIVND (reference sequence).

The V and J genes are TRBV30 and TRBJ1-2; D not certain. This CDR3 is 13 amino acids long. Trimming took off 1 base at V and 4 bases at J, with 10 bases between the two ends. CDR1 is GTSNPN, CDR2 SVGIG, per germline (reference sequence). CDR3 region: CAWSGGASYGYTF. DNA of the CDR3: TGTGCCTGGAGTGGGGGAGCCTCCTATGGCTACACCTTC.

This clone was seen more than once but under ten times. V gene TRBV19 combines with J gene TRBJ2-1, with D perhaps matching TRBD1 (7 bases). The V end was cut by 7 bases, the J end by 1 base, with 11 bases between. Germline V CDR1 and CDR2: LNHDA, SQIVND (reference sequence). The length of the CDR3 is 14 residues. CDR3 bases: TGTGCCAGTACCTCAGGGGGGTCCTACAATGAGCAGTTCTTC. Protein: CASTSGGSYNEQFF.

The genes are TRBV9 and TRBJ2-7; a possible D gene is TRBD1 (6 bases). The CDR3 has 15 residues. CDR1 is SGDLS, CDR2 YYNGEE, per germline. Trimming cost V 3 bases and J 6 bases, with 19 bases left between them. CDR3 sequence reads: CASSEGQSSLSEQYF. In DNA, the CDR3 is TGTGCCAGCAGCGAGGGACAATCTTCCCTTTCCGAGCAGTACTTC.

V and J are TRBV4-3 and TRBJ2-1; the match to TRBD2 covers 7 bases. V trimming: 0 bases; J trimming: 1 base; junction bases outside the gene matches: 0. CDR3 length equals 15 residues. Germline assignment: CDR1 LGHNA and CDR2 YSLEER. The CDR3 region is CASSQDSGSYNEQFF. CDR3 coding DNA: TGCGCCAGCAGCCAAGATAGCGGGTCCTACAATGAGCAGTTCTTC.

The V call is TRBV28, the J call TRBJ2-7; 7 bases line up with TRBD2. This CDR3 is built from 15 residues. Germline V gene lookup returns CDR1 MDHEN and CDR2 SYDVKM. J lost 0 bases, V lost 5 bases, and 7 bases had no gene match. This CDR3 is CASSISGTNSYEQYF. The CDR3 DNA reads TGTGCCAGCAGTATAAGCGGGACCAACTCCTACGAGCAGTACTTC.

The chain links TRBV5-1 to TRBJ1-1; a possible D gene is TRBD1 (6 bases). CDR3 length: 16 residues. Trimming pared 6 bases from V and 2 bases from J, leaving 20 bases between. Germline V lookup: CDR1 SGHRS, CDR2 YFSETQ. The CDR3 DNA sequence: TGCGCCAGCAAAGCGAGATGGGAACAGGGAAACACTGAAGCTTTCTTT. This gives the protein CASKARWEQGNTEAFF.

As for this clone: The sample has other DNA sequences that encode this CDR3 too. The rearrangement uses TRBV29-1 and TRBJ1-5, with TRBD1 matching 8 bases. This CDR3 has 12 residues. The trim removed 6 bases at V and 7 bases at J, leaving 5 bases unmatched. CDR1 SQVTM and CDR2 ANQGSEA come from the germline V gene. The CDR3 coding sequence is TGCAGCGTATCACAGGGGGGGCAGCCCCAGCATTTT. Translation gives CSVSQGGQPQHF.

This clone was detected once. V gene TRBV4-2 combines with J gene TRBJ2-3, with D perhaps matching TRBD1 (5 bases). The CDR3 is made up of 17 amino acids. The V end lost 0 bases, the J end lost 3 bases, and 16 bases lay between the germline ends. The V gene's germline CDR1 is LGHNA and CDR2 YNFKEQ. The CDR3 nucleotides read TGTGCCAGCAGCCAAGAATTGGGGCTCATCAGTACAGATACGCAGTATTTT. It codes for CASSQELGLISTDTQYF.

This clone has a handful of counts. The V gene is TRBV13, the J gene TRBJ2-5, with 7 bases identical to TRBD1. V lost 6 bases to trimming and J lost 4 bases; unmatched junction nucleotides: 5. The germline gives CDR1 PRHDT, CDR2 FYEKMQ (reference sequence). The CDR3 consists of 13 residues. For the CDR3, the DNA is TGTGCCAGCAGGCATAGACAGGGAGAGACCCAGTACTTC. This codes for CASRHRQGETQYF.

This chain links TRBV6-1 with TRBJ2-5; D might be TRBD1 (6 bases). The germline V gene has CDR1 MNHNS and CDR2 SASEGT. V lost 2 bases and J lost 2, with 18 bases in between. CDR3 size: 17 residues. CDR3 amino acids: CASSELQGVGRQETQYF. The CDR3 DNA sequence: TGTGCCAGCAGTGAATTACAGGGTGTGGGTCGGCAAGAGACCCAGTACTTC.

This chain uses TRBV13 with TRBJ1-2, with D possibly being TRBD1 (5 bases). The germline gives CDR1 PRHDT, CDR2 FYEKMQ (reference sequence). V was shortened by 0 bases and J by 1 base, with 12 bases between the two germline ends. This CDR3 region has 16 residues. CDR3 sequence: CASSLGGGTDNYGYTF. DNA of the CDR3: TGTGCCAGCAGCTTAGGTGGCGGGACGGATAACTATGGCTACACCTTC.

The genes are TRBV30 and TRBJ2-7; 7 nucleotides match TRBD1. V lost 8 bases to trimming and J lost 3 bases; unmatched junction nucleotides: 13. The CDR3 runs to 14 residues. Looked up from germline, CDR1 is GTSNPN and CDR2 is SVGIG (reference sequence). The CDR3 protein is CAGFLQGLNYEQYF. CDR3 coding DNA: TGTGCCGGATTCTTACAGGGGCTCAACTACGAGCAGTACTTC.

The chain couples TRBV2 to TRBJ2-1; 8 bases agree with TRBD1. The trim removed 6 bases at V and 9 bases at J, leaving 4 bases unmatched. The CDR3 runs 12 residues. CDR1 is SNHLY and CDR2 is FYNNEI in the germline V gene. The CDR3 region has the DNA TGTGCCAGCAGCCAGGGGGCGTTTGAGCAGTTCTTC. Translation: CASSQGAFEQFF.

V gene TRBV19 combines with J gene TRBJ1-2; weak D call: TRBD1 (5 bases). CDR1 LNHDA and CDR2 SQIVND come from the germline V gene (reference sequence). CDR3 size: 17 residues. Trimming pared 3 bases from V and 5 bases from J, leaving 22 bases between. CDR3 bases: TGTGCCAGTAGTATGGGTGTTCATGTCTCGGGGGGATATGGCTACACCTTC. Protein sequence: CASSMGVHVSGGYGYTF. The complete variable domain, with remaining parts taken from reference TRBV19 and TRBJ1-2, reads DGGITQSPKYLFRKEGQNVTLSCEQNLNHDAMYWYRQDPGQGLRLIYYSQIVNDFQKGDIAEGYSVSREKKESFPLTVTSAQKNPTAFYLCASSMGVHVSGGYGYTFGSGTRLTVV.

This clone was seen a handful of times. V and J are TRBV9 and TRBJ2-1; 10 bases are a match to TRBD1. The CDR3 spans 18 residues. J gave up 6 bases and V 0 bases, and 12 bases lay outside the gene matches. The germline gives CDR1 SGDLS, CDR2 YYNGEE. CDR3 region: CASSVGVAEGQGINEQFF. The CDR3 DNA is TGTGCCAGCAGCGTAGGAGTCGCCGAGGGACAGGGGATCAATGAGCAGTTCTTC.

CDR3 sequence: CASSLAGTSLGQFF. The CDR3 nucleotides are TGTGCCAGCAGCTTGGCCGGGACTAGTCTTGGGCAGTTCTTC. The gene calls are TRBV5-8 and TRBJ2-1; 8 bases are a match to TRBD2. CDR3 length: 14 amino acids. Germline V CDR1 and CDR2: SGHTS, YDEGEE. V trimming: 0 bases; J trimming: 12 bases; junction bases outside the gene matches: 8.

This chain connects TRBV7-3 to TRBJ2-5; tentative D call: TRBD1 (6 bases). The CDR3 is 14 residues long. Germline V gives CDR1 SGHTA, CDR2 FQGTGA. V was cut by 4 bases and J by 5 bases, with 14 bases left in between. The CDR3 is CASSSTGHGETQYF. CDR3 DNA: TGTGCCAGCAGCTCGACAGGTCATGGTGAGACCCAGTACTTC. The variable domain in full, with the rest retrieved from reference TRBV7-3 and TRBJ2-5, is GAGVSQTPSNKVTEKGKYVELRCDPISGHTALYWYRQSLGQGPEFLIYFQGTGAADDSGLPNDRFFAVRPEGSVSTLKIQRTERGDSAVYLCASSSTGHGETQYFGPGTRLLVL.

The V call is TRBV7-3, the J call TRBJ2-3; a possible D gene is TRBD2 (6 bases). This CDR3 contains 14 residues. Trimming removed 6 bases at V and 2 bases at J, with 12 bases between. From germline, CDR1 is SGHTA and CDR2 FQGTGA. The CDR3 reads CASSTLANTDTQYF. The CDR3 nucleotides read TGTGCCAGCAGTACACTAGCTAACACAGATACGCAGTATTTT.